This T cell receptor (beta chain) is drawn from a study of cytotoxic CD8 clonotypes in ibrutinib-treated CLL. Generated by immunoSEQ multiplex PCR, the TCRdb table keeps only in-frame clones and is missing some. The sample lists roughly 23,000 clones; around four fifths were seen once. The CDR3 totals 18 residues. V was trimmed by 1 base and J by 0 bases, leaving 15 bases between them. CDR1 is SEHNR, CDR2 FQNEAQ, per germline (reference sequence). This TCR derives from a human donor with chronic lymphocytic leukemia. The chain is built from TRBV7-9 and TRBJ1-4; D ambiguous. The sequencing here drew on PBMCs, taken before ibrutinib treatment. In nucleotides, the CDR3 is TGTGCCAGCAGCTTAGGGCCGGAAAGAGGAGCAACTAATGAAAAACTGTTTTTT. Its protein is CASSLGPERGATNEKLFF. Full variable domain (rest looked up from reference TRBV7-9 and TRBJ1-4): DTGVSQNPRHKITKRGQNVTFRCDPISEHNRLYWYRQTLGQGPEFLTYFQNEAQLEKSRLLSDRFSAERPKGSFSTLEIQRTEQGDSAMYLCASSLGPERGATNEKLFFGSGTQLSVL.